This T cell receptor beta chain was sequenced during a study of Ad26.COV2.S vaccination and SARS-CoV-2 variants. This sample's treatment: over 15 received Ad26.COV2.S at low or high dose, single or two shots; roughly 5 received placebo; per-sample allocation not given. Specimens were obtained on day 63 following the first vaccine or placebo injection. Repertoires were generated with immunoSEQ multiplex PCR, while TCRdb's copy carries only in-frame clones and drops some. Among some 250,000 clones, approximately 88% were seen once, and the ten largest hold around a tenth. Trimming stripped 1 base from V and 1 base from J, with 8 bases between. This CDR3 contains 14 residues. Germline V gives CDR1 SGHKS, CDR2 YYEKEE (reference sequence). Turning to this clone: Antigen: not known.

Study-level results: Vaccinees displayed broader spike-specific TCR repertoires than placebo recipients. Analyses of TCR breadth and depth may have underestimated total T cell responses. For non-spike TCRs, breadth in vaccine recipients resembled that in placebo recipients.

This clonotype was sampled from a person between 18 and 59 years old who received the Ad26.COV2.S COVID-19 vaccine or a placebo. The sample in question was peripheral blood, obtained in a trial of Ad26.COV2.S vaccine versus placebo. The chain uses TRBV5-5 and TRBJ1-1; the D is unclear. CDR3 in DNA: TGTGCCAGCAGCTTGTCCCAGGCGAACACTGAAGCTTTCTTT. Amino acid sequence: CASSLSQANTEAFF.